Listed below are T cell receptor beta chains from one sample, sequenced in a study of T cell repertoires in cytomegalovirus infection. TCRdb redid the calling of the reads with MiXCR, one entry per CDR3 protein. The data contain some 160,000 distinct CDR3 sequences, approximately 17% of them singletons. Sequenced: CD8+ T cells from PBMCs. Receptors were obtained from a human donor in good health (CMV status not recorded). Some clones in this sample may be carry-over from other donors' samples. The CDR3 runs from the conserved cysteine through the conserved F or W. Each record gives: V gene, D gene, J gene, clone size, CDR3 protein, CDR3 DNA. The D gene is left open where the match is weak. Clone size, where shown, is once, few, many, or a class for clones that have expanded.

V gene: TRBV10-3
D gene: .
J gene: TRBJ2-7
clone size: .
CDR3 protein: CAISEGLTYEQYF
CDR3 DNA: TGTGCCATCAGTGAAGGACTTACCTACGAGCAGTACTTC

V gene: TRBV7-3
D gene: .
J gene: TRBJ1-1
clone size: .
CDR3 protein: CASSPPGGATAFF
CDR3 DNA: TGTGCCAGCAGCCCTCCCGGCGGGGCGACGGCTTTCTTT

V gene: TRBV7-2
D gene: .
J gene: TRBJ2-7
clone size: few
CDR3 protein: CASSWGGSSYEQYF
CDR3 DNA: TGTGCCAGCAGCTGGGGCGGAAGCTCCTACGAGCAGTACTTC

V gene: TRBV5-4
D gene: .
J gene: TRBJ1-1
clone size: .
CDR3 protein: CASSLAAGTRTEAFF
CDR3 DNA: TGTGCCAGCAGCTTGGCCGCCGGGACGAGGACTGAAGCTTTCTTT

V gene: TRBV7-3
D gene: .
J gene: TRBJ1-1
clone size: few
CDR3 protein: CASSFDPGPGTEAFF
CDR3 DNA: TGTGCCAGCAGCTTCGATCCGGGACCCGGCACTGAAGCTTTCTTT

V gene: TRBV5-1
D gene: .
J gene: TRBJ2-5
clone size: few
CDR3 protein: CASSPTVTQETQYF
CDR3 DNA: TGCGCCAGCAGCCCGACAGTCACCCAAGAGACCCAGTACTTC

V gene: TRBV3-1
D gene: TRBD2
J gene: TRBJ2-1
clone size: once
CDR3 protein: CASSRGLAGYEQFF
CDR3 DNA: TGTGCCAGCAGTCGAGGACTAGCGGGATATGAGCAGTTCTTC

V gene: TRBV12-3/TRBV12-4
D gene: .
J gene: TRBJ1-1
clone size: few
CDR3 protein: CASTINSGTEAFF
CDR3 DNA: TGTGCCAGCACCATTAACAGCGGCACTGAAGCTTTCTTT

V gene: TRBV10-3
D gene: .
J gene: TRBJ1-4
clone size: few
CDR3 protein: CAIGAGNSSEKLFF
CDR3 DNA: TGTGCCATCGGCGCAGGGAACTCTAGTGAAAAACTGTTTTTT

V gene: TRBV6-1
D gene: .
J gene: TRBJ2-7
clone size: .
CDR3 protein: CDSSEGPDRYTYEQYF
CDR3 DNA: TGTGACAGCAGTGAGGGTCCCGACAGGTACACCTACGAGCAGTACTTC

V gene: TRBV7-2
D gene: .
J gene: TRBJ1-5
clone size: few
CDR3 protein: CASTPRGGEDQPQHF
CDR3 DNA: TGTGCCAGCACCCCCCGGGGGGGCGAAGATCAGCCCCAGCATTTT

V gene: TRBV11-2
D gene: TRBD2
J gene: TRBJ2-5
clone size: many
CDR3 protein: CASSFPPSGQETQYF
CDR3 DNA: TGTGCCAGCAGCTTTCCCCCTAGCGGACAAGAGACCCAGTACTTC

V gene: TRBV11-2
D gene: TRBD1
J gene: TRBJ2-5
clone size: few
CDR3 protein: CASSPGDRGPLGETQYF
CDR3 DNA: TGTGCCAGCAGCCCCGGGGACAGGGGGCCACTTGGGGAGACCCAGTACTTC